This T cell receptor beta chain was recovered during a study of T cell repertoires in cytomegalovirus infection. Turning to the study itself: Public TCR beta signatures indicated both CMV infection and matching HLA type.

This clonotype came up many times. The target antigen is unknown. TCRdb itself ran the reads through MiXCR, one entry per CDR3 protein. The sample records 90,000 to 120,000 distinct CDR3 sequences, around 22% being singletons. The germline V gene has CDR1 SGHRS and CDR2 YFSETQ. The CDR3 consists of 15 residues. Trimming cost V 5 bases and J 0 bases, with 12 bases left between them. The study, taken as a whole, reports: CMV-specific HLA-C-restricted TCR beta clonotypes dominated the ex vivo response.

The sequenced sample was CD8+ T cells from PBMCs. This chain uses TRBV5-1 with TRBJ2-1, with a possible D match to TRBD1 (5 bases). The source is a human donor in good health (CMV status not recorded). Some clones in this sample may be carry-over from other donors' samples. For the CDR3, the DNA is TGCGCCAGCAGGACGGACACAAGCTCCTACAATGAGCAGTTCTTC. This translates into CASRTDTSSYNEQFF.